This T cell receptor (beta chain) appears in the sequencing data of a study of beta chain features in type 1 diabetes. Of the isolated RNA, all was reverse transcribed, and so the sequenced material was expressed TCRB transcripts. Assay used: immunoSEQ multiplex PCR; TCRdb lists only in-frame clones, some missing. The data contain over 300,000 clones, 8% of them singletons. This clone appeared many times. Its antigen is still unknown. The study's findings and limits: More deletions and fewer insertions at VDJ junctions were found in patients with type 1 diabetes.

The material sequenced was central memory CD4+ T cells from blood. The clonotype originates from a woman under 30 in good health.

The CDR3 sequence: CASSFAGTSDEQYF. Here the CDR3 DNA reads TGTGCCAGCAGCTTTGCCGGGACTAGCGACGAGCAGTACTTC. The rearrangement uses TRBV7-2 and TRBJ2-7; the match to TRBD2 covers 10 bases. Unmatched junction bases numbered 4, after V lost 3 bases and J lost 5 bases. This CDR3 contains 14 residues. Germline V gives CDR1 SGHTA, CDR2 FQGNSA. Looking up the rest from reference TRBV7-2 and TRBJ2-7 gives the full variable domain: GAGVSQSPSNKVTEKGKDVELRCDPISGHTALYWYRQSLGQGLEFLIYFQGNSAPDKSGLPSDRFSAERTGGSVSTLTIQRTQQEDSAVYLCASSFAGTSDEQYFGPGTRLTVT.